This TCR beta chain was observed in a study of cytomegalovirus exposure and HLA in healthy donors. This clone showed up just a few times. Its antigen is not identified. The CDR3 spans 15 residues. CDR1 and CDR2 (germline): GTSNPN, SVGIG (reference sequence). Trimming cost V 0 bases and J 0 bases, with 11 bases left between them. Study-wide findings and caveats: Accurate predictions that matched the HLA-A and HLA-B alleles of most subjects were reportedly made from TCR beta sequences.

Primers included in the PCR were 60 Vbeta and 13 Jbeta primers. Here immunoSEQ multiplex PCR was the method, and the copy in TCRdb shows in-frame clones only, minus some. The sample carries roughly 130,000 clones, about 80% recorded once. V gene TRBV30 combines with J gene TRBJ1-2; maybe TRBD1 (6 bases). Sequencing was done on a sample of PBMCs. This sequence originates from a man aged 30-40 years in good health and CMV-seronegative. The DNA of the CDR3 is TGTGCCTGGAGTGTACCCCGACAGGCTAACTATGGCTACACCTTC. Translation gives CAWSVPRQANYGYTF.